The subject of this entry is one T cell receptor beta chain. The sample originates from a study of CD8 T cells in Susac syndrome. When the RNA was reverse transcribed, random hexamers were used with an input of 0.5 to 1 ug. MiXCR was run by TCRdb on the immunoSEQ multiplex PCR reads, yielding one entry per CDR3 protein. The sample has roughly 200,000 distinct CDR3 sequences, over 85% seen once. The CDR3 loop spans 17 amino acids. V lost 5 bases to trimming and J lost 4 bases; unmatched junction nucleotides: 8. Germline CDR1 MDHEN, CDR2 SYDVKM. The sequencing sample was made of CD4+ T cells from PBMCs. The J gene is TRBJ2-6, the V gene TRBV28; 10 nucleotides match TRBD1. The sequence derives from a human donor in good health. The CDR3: CASSPRQGASGANVLTF. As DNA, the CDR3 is TGTGCCAGCAGTCCTAGACAGGGGGCGTCGGGGGCCAACGTCCTGACTTTC.